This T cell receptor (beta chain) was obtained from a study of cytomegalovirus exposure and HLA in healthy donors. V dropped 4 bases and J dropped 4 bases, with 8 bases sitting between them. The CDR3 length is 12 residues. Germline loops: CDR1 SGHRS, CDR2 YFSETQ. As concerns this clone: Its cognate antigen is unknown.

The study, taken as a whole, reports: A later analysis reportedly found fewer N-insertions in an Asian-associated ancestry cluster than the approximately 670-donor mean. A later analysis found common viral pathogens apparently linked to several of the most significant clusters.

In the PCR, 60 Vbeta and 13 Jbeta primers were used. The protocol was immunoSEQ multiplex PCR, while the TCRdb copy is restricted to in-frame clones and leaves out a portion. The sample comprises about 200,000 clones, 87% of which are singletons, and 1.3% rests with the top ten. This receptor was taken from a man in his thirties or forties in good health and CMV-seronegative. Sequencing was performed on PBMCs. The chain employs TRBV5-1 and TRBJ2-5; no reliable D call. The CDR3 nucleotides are TGCGCCAGCAGCGCCCTGCGAGAGACCCAGTACTTC. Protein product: CASSALRETQYF.